The 21 T cell receptor beta chains below come from one sample, sequenced in a study of shared T cell receptors in the human thymus. Libraries were prepared by immunoSEQ multiplex PCR; TCRdb keeps only in-frame clonotypes and omits some of them. The profile shows under 850,000 clones, more than 75% of them singletons. The sample was also linked to a second study, of human thymus T cells.

The sequenced sample was thymocytes. All receptors come from a boy in the first two years of life with a congenital heart defect.

The chain recombines TRBV27 with TRBJ2-5, with a weak D call TRBD2 (6 bases). Trimming shortened V by 5 bases and J by 4 bases, and 17 bases separated the two germline ends. Looked up from germline, CDR1 is MNHEY and CDR2 is SMNVEV (reference sequence). This CDR3 has 15 amino acids. The CDR3 is CASSRGTPGPETQYF. CDR3 DNA: TGTGCCAGCAGTCGCGGGACTCCCGGGCCAGAGACCCAGTACTTC.

This clone was seen only once. The chain uses TRBV7-9 and TRBJ1-4, with TRBD1 as a possible D gene (5 bases). This CDR3 spans 14 amino acids. Germline CDR1 reads SEHNR; CDR2 reads FQNEAQ (reference sequence). Trimming left V 5 bases short and J 4 bases short, with 11 bases between. The CDR3 DNA sequence: TGTGCCAGCAGCCCGACAGAATATAATGAAAAACTGTTTTTT. Amino acids: CASSPTEYNEKLFF.

In its sample, this clone was seen once. The chain is built from TRBV5-5 and TRBJ1-2; D perhaps matches TRBD1 (5 bases). V gave up 4 bases and J gave up 2 bases, with 21 bases separating them. The V gene's germline CDR1 is SGHKS and CDR2 YYEKEE (reference sequence). The CDR3 contains 17 residues. The CDR3 region is CASSVHRYPTRNYGYTF. DNA for the CDR3: TGTGCCAGCAGCGTCCACAGGTACCCAACTCGCAACTATGGCTACACCTTC.

The gene calls are TRBV4-2 and TRBJ2-1; TRBD2 agrees at 9 bases. J lost 9 bases, V lost 0 bases, and 15 bases had no gene match. The germline V gene has CDR1 LGHNA and CDR2 YNFKEQ. The CDR3 contains 18 residues. The CDR3 is CASSQDTLAGPPRGEQFF. CDR3 DNA: TGTGCCAGCAGCCAAGATACCCTAGCGGGACCCCCCAGGGGTGAGCAGTTCTTC.

This clone was found once. The rearrangement joins TRBV6-1 to TRBJ2-1, with TRBD1 matching over 7 bases. Trimming took 7 bases from V and 7 from J; bases not matched to a gene: 4. The CDR3 loop spans 12 amino acids. Per the germline V gene, CDR1 is MNHNS and CDR2 is SASEGT. CDR3 sequence: CASMDRWNEQFF. The CDR3 DNA follows: TGTGCCAGCATGGACAGGTGGAATGAGCAGTTCTTC.

The chain couples TRBV5-1 to TRBJ2-7; tentative D call: TRBD1 (6 bases). This CDR3 has 16 residues. Germline-derived CDR1 and CDR2 are SGHRS and YFSETQ. Trimming removed 5 bases from V and 0 bases from J, with 18 bases in between. The CDR3 is CASSSLDSLSSYEQYF. In DNA, the CDR3 is TGCGCCAGCAGTTCCTTGGACAGCCTGAGCTCCTACGAGCAGTACTTC.

The chain employs TRBV15 and TRBJ2-5; TRBD2 is a possible D gene (7 bases). The J call is uncertain, as TRBJ2-7 better fits the DNA end. CDR3 length equals 14 residues. From germline, CDR1 is LNHNV and CDR2 YYDKDF (reference sequence). The CDR3 here is CATSGGAGENEQYF. CDR3 bases: TGTGCCACCAGCGGGGGGGCGGGAGAGAACGAGCAGTACTTC.

The V and J genes are TRBV28 and TRBJ2-2; 8 bases fit TRBD1. After removal of 6 bases from V and 3 bases from J, the junction contained 9 bases not matched to a gene. Germline assignment: CDR1 MDHEN and CDR2 SYDVKM. The CDR3 is made up of 16 amino acids. The CDR3 sequence is CASRETGDGHTGELFF. In nucleotides, the CDR3 is TGTGCCAGCAGGGAGACAGGGGACGGGCACACCGGGGAGCTGTTTTTT. Full variable domain (missing parts from reference TRBV28 and TRBJ2-2): DVKVTQSSRYLVKRTGEKVFLECVQDMDHENMFWYRQDPGLGLRLIYFSYDVKMKEKGDIPEGYSVSREKKERFSLILESASTNQTSMYLCASRETGDGHTGELFFGEGSRLTVL.

The gene calls are TRBV4-1 and TRBJ2-7; TRBD2 might be the D (6 bases). Trimming stripped 3 bases from V and 0 bases from J, with 15 bases between. This CDR3 has 16 amino acids. Germline-derived CDR1 and CDR2 are MGHRA and YSYEKL. This chain's CDR3 is CASSQASAGSSYEQYF. The CDR3 nucleotides are TGCGCCAGCAGCCAGGCCTCAGCGGGTAGCTCCTACGAGCAGTACTTC.

V and J are TRBV5-6 and TRBJ2-5, with D possibly being TRBD2 (7 bases). Deletions cut 0 bases from V and 1 base from J, with 16 bases between. The germline V gene has CDR1 SGHDT and CDR2 YYEEEE. The CDR3 spans 17 residues. This CDR3 reads CASSLAHAGAFQETQYF. As DNA, the CDR3 is TGTGCCAGCAGCTTGGCCCACGCGGGGGCGTTCCAAGAGACCCAGTACTTC.

This clone was observed a few times. This chain joins TRBV7-2 and TRBJ2-1, with 10 bases fitting TRBD2. With V trimmed by 5 bases and J by 6 bases, 4 bases remained unmatched. The length of the CDR3 is 14 residues. Germline V gives CDR1 SGHTA, CDR2 FQGNSA. Here the CDR3 DNA reads TGTGCCAGCAGCCCTTGGACTAGCGGCAATGAGCAGTTCTTC. Protein: CASSPWTSGNEQFF. Complete variable domain (other parts from reference TRBV7-2 and TRBJ2-1): GAGVSQSPSNKVTEKGKDVELRCDPISGHTALYWYRQSLGQGLEFLIYFQGNSAPDKSGLPSDRFSAERTGGSVSTLTIQRTQQEDSAVYLCASSPWTSGNEQFFGPGTRLTVL.

The chain carries TRBV19 and TRBJ1-1, with 8 bases aligning to TRBD1. The CDR3 covers 18 residues. The J segment lost 0 bases and the V segment lost 4 bases, leaving 13 bases of the junction unmatched. The germline V gene has CDR1 LNHDA and CDR2 SQIVND (reference sequence). The CDR3: CASSNLLGGQAMNTEAFF. In DNA, the CDR3 is TGTGCCAGTAGTAACCTCCTAGGGGGACAGGCCATGAACACTGAAGCTTTCTTT.

The V and J genes are TRBV4-1 and TRBJ2-7; 8 bases fit TRBD2. Trimming at V came to 1 base and at J to 6 bases, leaving 8 bases not matched to a gene. Germline CDR1 MGHRA, CDR2 YSYEKL. The length of the CDR3 is 15 residues. CDR3 nucleotide sequence: TGCGCCAGCAGCCAAGGGGCCAGCGGGAGAGGCGAGCAGTACTTC. Translating it yields CASSQGASGRGEQYF.

The rearrangement uses TRBV5-3 and TRBJ2-3; 10 bases fit TRBD2. TRBV5-3 is an open reading frame whose function is uncertain. Trimming took 4 bases from V and 0 from J; bases not matched to a gene: 8. This CDR3 is built from 17 residues. The CDR3 region is CARSERLAGASTDTQYF. CDR3 bases: TGTGCCAGAAGCGAACGACTAGCGGGTGCTAGCACAGATACGCAGTATTTT.

The chain uses TRBV5-6 and TRBJ2-4; the D gene is possibly TRBD2 (6 bases). The CDR3 runs 19 residues. The ends were cut back, 4 bases at V and 0 bases at J, with 23 bases in the middle. Germline assignment: CDR1 SGHDT and CDR2 YYEEEE. CDR3: CASSPSWTPGELAKNIQYF. In DNA, the CDR3 is TGTGCCAGCAGCCCTTCCTGGACCCCGGGGGAGCTAGCCAAAAACATTCAGTACTTC.

The chain is built from TRBV7-6 and TRBJ1-1; possible D gene TRBD1, 6 bases. This CDR3 comprises 16 residues. Germline CDR1 and CDR2: SGHVS and FNYEAQ. The V end was cut by 4 bases, the J end by 3 bases, with 18 bases between. The CDR3 is CASSSRTARKDTEAFF. CDR3 in DNA: TGTGCCAGCAGCTCCAGGACAGCCAGAAAAGACACTGAAGCTTTCTTT.

The rearrangement joins TRBV28 to TRBJ1-5; 9 bases fit TRBD1. The CDR3 length is 21 residues. Trimming cost V 5 bases and J 0 bases; bases outside gene matches: 20. Germline V gene data show CDR1 as MDHEN and CDR2 as SYDVKM. In DNA, the CDR3 is TGTGCCAGCAGTGTAACTCCTATTGAGGGACAGGGAGCTTATAGCAATCAGCCCCAGCATTTT. Its protein is CASSVTPIEGQGAYSNQPQHF.

The J gene is TRBJ1-2, the V gene TRBV5-6; maybe TRBD1 (6 bases). The V and J ends lost 4 bases and 9 bases respectively, with 16 bases between them. Germline CDR1 SGHDT, CDR2 YYEEEE. The CDR3 totals 13 residues. The CDR3 bases are TGTGCCAGCAGCGAAGCCACGACAGGATGCTACACCTTC. This codes for CASSEATTGCYTF. The full variable domain, rest sourced from reference TRBV5-6 and TRBJ1-2, is DAGVTQSPTHLIKTRGQQVTLRCSPKSGHDTVSWYQQALGQGPQFIFQYYEEEERQRGNFPDRFSGHQFPNYSSELNVNALLLGDSALYLCASSEATTGCYTFGSGTRLTVV.

The genes are TRBV30 and TRBJ1-2, with D unclear. Germline V gene data show CDR1 as GTSNPN and CDR2 as SVGIG (reference sequence). This CDR3 has 18 amino acids. Trimming stripped 1 base from V and 4 bases from J, with 25 bases between. The CDR3 sequence: CAWSGPSPQKNPPYGYTF. CDR3 sequence (DNA): TGTGCCTGGAGTGGGCCCTCCCCGCAGAAAAACCCCCCCTATGGCTACACCTTC.

The V call is TRBV28, the J call TRBJ1-2; D not resolved. CDR3 size: 14 residues. Germline V gene lookup returns CDR1 MDHEN and CDR2 SYDVKM. Trimming left V 2 bases short and J 4 bases short, with 11 bases between. In DNA form, the CDR3 reads TGTGCCAGCAGTTTAGAGGTCTGCCCCTATGGCTACACCTTC. This translates into CASSLEVCPYGYTF.

The V call is TRBV5-6, the J call TRBJ1-1; D is unresolved. Trimming took off 2 bases at V and 1 base at J, with 12 bases between the two ends. Per germline, CDR1 SGHDT and CDR2 YYEEEE. The CDR3 covers 15 residues. CDR3 in amino acids: CASSLPGVGNTEAFF. The DNA of the CDR3 is TGTGCCAGCAGCTTACCGGGAGTTGGGAACACTGAAGCTTTCTTT.